This TCR beta chain stems from a study of CD8+ T cells in alopecia areata. Across the study: The study gave treated patients oral tofacitinib at 5 to 10 mg twice daily.

Stated treatment: oral pan-JAK inhibitor, 5-10 mg twice daily. Lesional scalp tissue (obtained by punch biopsy) and peripheral blood were collected from alopecia areata patients. Losses at the gene ends were 0 bases for V and 2 bases for J; bases not matched to a gene: 8. CDR1 and CDR2 (germline): SGHRS, YFSETQ. The CDR3 runs 17 residues. This clone was recorded a few times. Its target is not known. Reverse transcribed after extraction, RNA yielded cDNA as the sequencing template. TCRdb keeps only in-frame clones here, not all; method: immunoSEQ multiplex PCR. The data show some 7,000 clones, 60% to 75% seen once. Study conclusions and caveats: Patients showed less clear TCR sequence sharing than mice, possibly partly because of HLA diversity. Because of a solitary nonresponder, the connection of baseline CD8+ expansion to response stays uncertain. Persistence in scalp and blood during tofacitinib was observed for many expanded lesional clones.

The sample in question was skin, obtained at week 4, from a patient treated with tofacitinib. The receptor's source is a human donor with alopecia areata. The chain carries TRBV5-1 and TRBJ2-3; 8 nucleotides agree with TRBD1. The CDR3 sequence: CASSLEAGGLLTDTQYF. The CDR3 nucleotides are TGCGCCAGCAGCTTGGAAGCAGGGGGCCTCCTCACAGATACGCAGTATTTT.